Each of the 22 T cell receptor beta chains below was sequenced from the same sample in a study of blood T cell repertoires in COVID-19. The method was immunoSEQ multiplex PCR; TCRdb's version includes in-frame clones alone and lacks a portion of them. In the table there are some 270,000 clones, around 90% of which are singletons. The sequenced sample was PBMCs or T cells enriched from blood (not recorded which). These receptors all stem from a woman in her twenties or thirties with acute COVID-19.

V and J are TRBV7-3 and TRBJ2-1; D perhaps matches TRBD2 (5 bases). V lost 4 bases to trimming and J lost 2 bases, with 15 bases between them. The CDR3 spans 16 residues. Germline V gives CDR1 SGHTA, CDR2 FQGTGA. The CDR3 DNA reads as TGTGCCAGCAGCTCCCTTGCATCGGGGACCTACAATGAGCAGTTCTTC. Amino acids: CASSSLASGTYNEQFF.

The chain combines TRBV4-2 with TRBJ2-5; TRBD2 agrees at 11 bases. CDR3 length: 16 amino acids. Germline CDR1 is LGHNA and CDR2 is YNFKEQ. The V segment lost 4 bases and the J segment 4 bases; nucleotides outside the gene matches: 8. This chain's CDR3 is CASSPGRLAGGETQYF. The CDR3 region has the DNA TGTGCCAGCAGCCCTGGGAGGCTAGCGGGAGGAGAGACCCAGTACTTC.

The chain combines TRBV3-1 (or the pseudogene TRBV3-2) with TRBJ1-1, with D unresolved. Germline V gene sequence: CDR1 LGHDT, CDR2 YNNKEL (reference sequence). Trimming took 2 bases from V and 0 from J, leaving 13 bases between them. The CDR3 loop spans 16 amino acids. The CDR3 DNA is TGTGCCAGCAGCCAAAATCTAGTTTTCATGAACACTGAAGCTTTCTTT. Amino acids: CASSQNLVFMNTEAFF.

This clone was counted only a few times. The genes are TRBV4-1 and TRBJ2-7; 10 positions agree with TRBD2. This CDR3 has 15 amino acids. Germline loops: CDR1 MGHRA, CDR2 YSYEKL. The junction had 4 bases not matched to a gene; V was cut back by 0 bases and J by 5 bases. DNA for the CDR3: TGCGCCAGCAGCCAAGAGTCCCTAGCGGGAGACGAGCAGTACTTC. Protein: CASSQESLAGDEQYF.

The gene calls are TRBV7-9 and TRBJ1-2; possibly TRBD1 for D (6 bases). This CDR3 is 15 amino acids long. V lost 5 bases, J lost 4 bases, and 17 bases lay in between. Germline V gene lookup returns CDR1 SEHNR and CDR2 FQNEAQ (reference sequence). The CDR3 is CASSPREGGSYGYTF. CDR3 in DNA: TGTGCCAGCAGCCCCCGTGAGGGGGGGAGCTATGGCTACACCTTC.

This clone was recorded once. J is TRBJ1-6 and V is TRBV28; 7 nucleotides match TRBD1. V was pared by 8 bases and J by 6 bases, with 4 bases of the junction left unmatched. The CDR3 length is 13 residues. CDR1 and CDR2 (germline): MDHEN, SYDVKM. The CDR3 coding sequence is TGTGCCAGCGGGGGGACAGTTAATTCACCCCTCCACTTT. Translation gives CASGGTVNSPLHF.

This chain connects TRBV29-1 to TRBJ2-7, with 7 positions matching TRBD2. The J segment lost 4 bases and the V segment lost 1 base, leaving 7 bases of the junction unmatched. The CDR3 covers 14 residues. The germline CDR1 and CDR2 sequences are SQVTM and ANQGSEA. The CDR3 is CSVEAGAGSYEQYF. The DNA of the CDR3 is TGCAGCGTTGAAGCCGGAGCGGGATCATACGAGCAGTACTTC.

The chain combines TRBV6-2 or TRBV6-3 with TRBJ1-4; TRBD1 matches at 8 bases. V trimming: 5 bases; J trimming: 5 bases; junction bases outside the gene matches: 13. Germline values: CDR1 MNHEY, CDR2 SVGEGT. The CDR3 runs 17 residues. CDR3 nucleotides: TGTGCCAGCAGTCCCACGCGACAGGGGTTCGGGAATGAAAAACTGTTTTTT. It translates to CASSPTRQGFGNEKLFF.

The CDR3 loop reads CSVDDEQFF. Here the CDR3 DNA reads TGCAGCGTTGACGATGAGCAGTTCTTC. The V and J genes are TRBV29-1 and TRBJ2-1; unclear D gene. CDR1 SQVTM and CDR2 ANQGSEA come from the germline V gene. Deletions cut 3 bases from V and 8 bases from J, with 2 bases between. The CDR3 spans 9 residues.

The V call is TRBV19, the J call TRBJ2-7; D not resolved. This CDR3 is 14 amino acids long. Trimming removed 3 bases from V and 9 bases from J, with 18 bases in between. CDR1 and CDR2 (germline): LNHDA, SQIVND (reference sequence). The CDR3 loop reads CASSISQQNSGQYF. The CDR3 DNA sequence: TGTGCCAGTAGTATTAGTCAACAAAATTCGGGGCAGTACTTC.

The CDR3 sequence: CASIFFAGSSIDEQFF. The CDR3 coding sequence is TGTGCCAGCATTTTCTTCGCGGGAAGTAGTATAGATGAGCAGTTCTTC. The chain carries TRBV2 and TRBJ2-1; D may be TRBD2 (6 bases). Trimming took off 7 bases at V and 8 bases at J, with 24 bases between the two ends. This CDR3 is built from 16 residues. Germline lookup yields CDR1 SNHLY and CDR2 FYNNEI.

V and J are TRBV5-1 and TRBJ2-3; 8 nucleotides agree with TRBD2. The CDR3 has 15 amino acids. Germline V gives CDR1 SGHRS, CDR2 YFSETQ. V lost 5 bases, J lost 5 bases, and 10 bases stayed unmatched. CDR3 nucleotide sequence: TGCGCCAGCAGGTGGGCCGGGAGGGCCGAAGATACGCAGTATTTT. Protein product: CASRWAGRAEDTQYF.

This clone was observed once. The rearrangement uses TRBV6-1 and TRBJ1-5, with D perhaps TRBD1 (5 bases). The CDR3 loop spans 16 amino acids. The V gene lost 2 bases and the J gene lost 3 bases, with 14 bases spanning the gap. The V gene's germline CDR1 is MNHNS and CDR2 SASEGT. CDR3 amino acids: CASSETNLRDNQPQHF. The CDR3 nucleotides read TGTGCCAGCAGTGAAACAAATCTCAGGGACAATCAGCCCCAGCATTTT.

The chain has TRBV24-1 and TRBJ2-5, with a possible D match to TRBD1 (6 bases). Trimming took 3 bases from V and 1 from J, leaving 11 bases between them. The CDR3 covers 15 residues. Germline V gene lookup returns CDR1 KGHDR and CDR2 SFDVKD. The CDR3 loop reads CATSDKQGIQETQYF. In DNA form, the CDR3 reads TGTGCCACCAGTGATAAACAGGGCATCCAAGAGACCCAGTACTTC.

In this sample, this clone turned up once. The J gene is TRBJ2-1, the V gene TRBV10-3; 10 bases are a match to TRBD2. This CDR3 has 15 amino acids. The V gene's germline CDR1 is ENHRY and CDR2 SYGVKD. J gave up 9 bases and V 5 bases, and 10 bases lay outside the gene matches. CDR3: CAISSSGSLSFEQFF. CDR3 coding DNA: TGTGCCATCAGTTCTAGCGGGAGTCTTTCTTTTGAGCAGTTCTTC.

V is TRBV27 and J is TRBJ1-1; a weak D match, TRBD1 (6 bases). The CDR3 is made up of 19 amino acids. Trimming took off 0 bases at V and 1 base at J, with 21 bases between the two ends. Germline CDR1 MNHEY, CDR2 SMNVEV (reference sequence). CDR3 in DNA: TGTGCCAGCAGTTTATCGTCAGGGACAATAGAAGGACCGAACACTGAAGCTTTCTTT. Encoded protein: CASSLSSGTIEGPNTEAFF.

The gene calls are TRBV9 and TRBJ1-3; D is uncertain. The V end lost 4 bases, the J end lost 4 bases, and 9 bases lay between the germline ends. This CDR3 comprises 13 residues. In germline, CDR1 is SGDLS, CDR2 YYNGEE. The CDR3 protein is CASSSTSGNTIYF. The CDR3 DNA reads TGTGCCAGCAGCTCTACTAGCGGAAACACCATATATTTT.

The V gene is TRBV18, the J gene TRBJ1-1; no definite D call. CDR3 length: 12 residues. The V gene's germline CDR1 is KGHSH and CDR2 LQKENI. The V end was cut by 3 bases, the J end by 4 bases, with 6 bases between. The CDR3 is CASSPAGTEAFF. CDR3 coding DNA: TGTGCCAGCTCACCGGCGGGCACTGAAGCTTTCTTT.

The chain employs TRBV7-9 and TRBJ2-5; TRBD1 matches 10 bases. V lost 1 base and J lost 1; bases outside the gene matches: 9. Germline V gene data show CDR1 as SEHNR and CDR2 as FQNEAQ (reference sequence). The CDR3 has 18 amino acids. CDR3: CASSLVMRQGALQETQYF. CDR3 coding DNA: TGTGCCAGCAGCTTAGTTATGAGACAGGGGGCCCTCCAAGAGACCCAGTACTTC. The whole variable domain, remainder taken from reference TRBV7-9 and TRBJ2-5, is DTGVSQNPRHKITKRGQNVTFRCDPISEHNRLYWYRQTLGQGPEFLTYFQNEAQLEKSRLLSDRFSAERPKGSFSTLEIQRTEQGDSAMYLCASSLVMRQGALQETQYFGPGTRLLVL.

The V and J genes are TRBV5-5 and TRBJ2-7; 9 bases fit TRBD2. Unmatched junction bases numbered 12, after V lost 0 bases and J lost 5 bases. The CDR3 spans 17 residues. Germline assignment: CDR1 SGHKS and CDR2 YYEKEE (reference sequence). DNA for the CDR3: TGTGCCAGCAGCTTGGCCGGGGCGGGAGGGGTTCCGAACGAGCAGTACTTC. It is translated as CASSLAGAGGVPNEQYF.

V gene TRBV13 combines with J gene TRBJ2-1, with D perhaps matching TRBD2 (5 bases). The CDR3 has 15 amino acids. V lost 2 bases and J 9 bases, leaving 17 bases between the germline ends. Germline lookup yields CDR1 PRHDT and CDR2 FYEKMQ (reference sequence). The DNA of the CDR3 is TGTGCCAGCAGCTTAAGTATGTGGGAGAAAGGTGAGCAGTTCTTC. This encodes CASSLSMWEKGEQFF.

The J gene is TRBJ1-2, the V gene TRBV18; 7 nucleotides line up with TRBD1. The V gene end was trimmed by 5 bases and the J gene end by 8 bases; junction bases not matched to a gene: 14. CDR3 size: 15 residues. CDR1 and CDR2 from the germline V gene are KGHSH and LQKENI. DNA of the CDR3: TGTGCCAGCTCATCTTTCACCGGGACAGATGAAGGCTACACCTTC. Translation: CASSSFTGTDEGYTF.